These T cell receptor beta chains were read from a single sample in a study of response to subunit inactivated influenza vaccine. TCRdb processed the RT-PCR reads anew with MiXCR; each CDR3 protein has one entry. The top ten hold around an eighth of the sample, which has under 200,000 distinct CDR3 sequences, about 11% seen once. The sample here was non-naive T cells sorted from PBMCs, taken around seven weeks after vaccination. All receptors derive from a man aged 50 to 60 who received an inactivated influenza vaccine. Each CDR3 is given with its conserved first and last residue. Fields, in order: J gene, D gene, clone size, V gene, CDR3 protein, CDR3 DNA. D genes are given only for firm matches. The size of a clone is reported for some rows only, either as once, few or many, or as a class for expanded clones.

J gene: TRBJ2-1; D gene: -; clone size: -; V gene: TRBV6-1; CDR3 protein: CASSDWQNNEQFF; CDR3 DNA: TGTGCCAGCAGTGATTGGCAAAACAATGAGCAGTTCTTC
J gene: TRBJ2-3; D gene: TRBD1; clone size: many; V gene: TRBV5-1; CDR3 protein: CASSSVPGQGADTQYF; CDR3 DNA: TGCGCCAGCAGCTCCGTCCCGGGACAGGGTGCAGATACGCAGTATTTT
J gene: TRBJ2-7; D gene: -; clone size: -; V gene: TRBV7-6; CDR3 protein: CASSSDILFTGEQYF; CDR3 DNA: TGTGCCAGCAGCTCGGACATACTATTCACGGGGGAGCAGTACTTC
J gene: TRBJ1-2; D gene: TRBD1; clone size: few; V gene: TRBV30; CDR3 protein: CAWRSNRGGTF; CDR3 DNA: TGTGCCTGGAGATCGAACAGGGGAGGCACCTTC
J gene: TRBJ1-5; D gene: -; clone size: -; V gene: TRBV10-3; CDR3 protein: CAISDGGFGNQPQHF; CDR3 DNA: TGTGCCATCAGTGATGGAGGGTTTGGCAATCAGCCCCAGCATTTT
J gene: TRBJ1-2; D gene: -; clone size: -; V gene: TRBV6-5; CDR3 protein: CASSLLGANYGYTF; CDR3 DNA: TGTGCCAGCAGTTTGCTAGGAGCTAACTATGGCTACACCTTC
J gene: TRBJ1-4; D gene: -; clone size: -; V gene: TRBV15; CDR3 protein: CATSRDLFGNEKLFF; CDR3 DNA: TGTGCCACCAGCAGAGACCTTTTCGGCAATGAAAAACTGTTTTTT
J gene: TRBJ2-1; D gene: TRBD1; clone size: -; V gene: TRBV4-2; CDR3 protein: CASSQATGERQFF; CDR3 DNA: TGTGCCAGCAGCCAGGCCACAGGGGAAAGGCAGTTCTTC
J gene: TRBJ1-6; D gene: TRBD1; clone size: -; V gene: TRBV6-1; CDR3 protein: CASRRTGENSPLHF; CDR3 DNA: TGTGCCAGCAGACGGACAGGGGAGAATTCACCCCTCCACTTT
J gene: TRBJ2-1; D gene: -; clone size: -; V gene: TRBV24-1; CDR3 protein: CATSDSMMMGEQFF; CDR3 DNA: TGTGCCACCAGTGATTCTATGATGATGGGCGAGCAGTTCTTC
J gene: TRBJ1-5; D gene: -; clone size: many; V gene: TRBV7-2; CDR3 protein: CASSLFPESNQPQHF; CDR3 DNA: TGTGCCAGCAGCCTGTTCCCGGAGAGTAATCAGCCCCAGCATTTT
J gene: TRBJ1-2; D gene: -; clone size: many; V gene: TRBV7-2; CDR3 protein: CASSLVWDKGPLTF; CDR3 DNA: TGTGCCAGCAGCTTAGTGTGGGACAAGGGGCCACTCACCTTC
J gene: TRBJ1-4; D gene: -; clone size: -; V gene: TRBV28; CDR3 protein: CASRRGPGEKLFF; CDR3 DNA: TGTGCCAGCAGGAGAGGGCCTGGGGAAAAACTGTTTTTT
J gene: TRBJ1-4; D gene: -; clone size: many; V gene: TRBV4-2; CDR3 protein: CASSPRAFGSYNEKLFF; CDR3 DNA: TGTGCCAGCAGCCCGCGAGCGTTCGGCAGCTATAATGAAAAACTGTTTTTT
J gene: TRBJ2-7; D gene: TRBD2; clone size: few; V gene: TRBV28; CDR3 protein: CASSLGSGRYYEQYF; CDR3 DNA: TGTGCCAGCAGTTTAGGAAGCGGGAGATACTACGAGCAGTACTTC
J gene: TRBJ2-5; D gene: TRBD1; clone size: -; V gene: TRBV14; CDR3 protein: CASSQEVGTVQETQYF; CDR3 DNA: TGTGCCAGCAGCCAAGAAGTGGGGACAGTACAAGAGACCCAGTACTTC
J gene: TRBJ1-1; D gene: TRBD1; clone size: -; V gene: TRBV11-2; CDR3 protein: CASSLSPGQGVFF; CDR3 DNA: TGTGCCAGCAGCTTATCTCCGGGACAGGGGGTTTTCTTT
J gene: TRBJ2-2; D gene: TRBD2; clone size: few; V gene: TRBV27; CDR3 protein: CASSLATSGSYTGELFF; CDR3 DNA: TGTGCCAGCAGTTTAGCTACTAGCGGGAGCTACACCGGGGAGCTGTTTTTT
J gene: TRBJ2-5; D gene: TRBD1; clone size: few; V gene: TRBV28; CDR3 protein: CASSTAGQGIDGTQYF; CDR3 DNA: TGTGCCAGCAGCACAGCGGGACAGGGTATCGACGGGACCCAGTACTTC
J gene: TRBJ1-1; D gene: TRBD1; clone size: few; V gene: TRBV6-1; CDR3 protein: CASRDWGTGPNTEAFF; CDR3 DNA: TGTGCCAGCAGGGACTGGGGGACAGGGCCCAACACTGAAGCTTTCTTT
J gene: TRBJ2-5; D gene: TRBD2; clone size: -; V gene: TRBV7-9; CDR3 protein: CASSRGLAGGIQETQYF; CDR3 DNA: TGTGCCAGCAGCCGGGGACTAGCGGGGGGAATTCAAGAGACCCAGTACTTC
J gene: TRBJ2-1; D gene: -; clone size: few; V gene: TRBV11-2; CDR3 protein: CASSFLTDAGAYNEQFF; CDR3 DNA: TGTGCCAGCAGCTTCCTGACCGATGCTGGCGCATACAATGAGCAGTTCTTC
J gene: TRBJ1-1; D gene: -; clone size: -; V gene: TRBV9; CDR3 protein: CASSVEMNTEAFF; CDR3 DNA: TGTGCCAGCAGCGTTGAAATGAACACTGAAGCTTTCTTT
J gene: TRBJ1-2; D gene: -; clone size: few; V gene: TRBV5-1; CDR3 protein: CASSNRANSYGYTF; CDR3 DNA: TGCGCCAGCAGCAACAGGGCAAACTCATATGGCTACACCTTC
J gene: TRBJ1-2; D gene: -; clone size: few; V gene: TRBV11-2; CDR3 protein: CASSLDPGEAFYGYTF; CDR3 DNA: TGTGCCAGCAGCTTAGATCCGGGGGAGGCCTTCTATGGCTACACCTTC
J gene: TRBJ2-3; D gene: -; clone size: -; V gene: TRBV20-1; CDR3 protein: CSAVGGLTDTQYF; CDR3 DNA: TGCAGTGCCGTGGGGGGCCTCACAGATACGCAGTATTTT
J gene: TRBJ1-5; D gene: -; clone size: -; V gene: TRBV11-2; CDR3 protein: CASSLGQGEPQHF; CDR3 DNA: TGTGCCAGCAGCTTAGGGCAGGGAGAGCCCCAGCATTTT